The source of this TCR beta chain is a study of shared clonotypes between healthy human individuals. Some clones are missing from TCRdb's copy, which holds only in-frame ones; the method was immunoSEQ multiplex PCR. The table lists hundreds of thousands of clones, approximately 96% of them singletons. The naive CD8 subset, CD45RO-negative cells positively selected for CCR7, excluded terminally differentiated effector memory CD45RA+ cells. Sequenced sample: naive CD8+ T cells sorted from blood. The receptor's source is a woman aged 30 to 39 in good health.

The CDR3 loop is CASLRAAGANVLTF. The CDR3 bases are TGTGCCAGCCTAAGGGCAGCTGGGGCCAACGTCCTGACTTTC. This chain links TRBV19 with TRBJ2-6; the D is unclear. In germline, CDR1 is LNHDA, CDR2 SQIVND (reference sequence). Trimming took 9 bases from V and 2 from J, leaving 11 bases between them. The CDR3 sequence is 14 residues long.